These 14 T cell receptor beta chains were sequenced from one sample in a study of T cell changes during pregnancy in multiple sclerosis. Method: immunoSEQ multiplex PCR; TCRdb's copy keeps in-frame clones and lacks some. The sample lists tens of thousands of clones, roughly nine tenths occurring once. The sequenced sample was peripheral blood, obtained in the second trimester of pregnancy. The origin of the receptors is a female donor with multiple sclerosis, enrolled in a pregnancy study.

The chain joins TRBV18 to TRBJ2-7; 9 positions match TRBD2. V lost 0 bases, J lost 5 bases, and 5 bases stayed unmatched. The length of the CDR3 is 15 residues. Germline-derived CDR1 and CDR2 are KGHSH and LQKENI. The CDR3: CASSPPGGGADEQYF. The CDR3 region has the DNA TGTGCCAGCTCACCACCCGGCGGGGGGGCCGACGAGCAGTACTTC. The full variable domain, in which reference TRBV18 and TRBJ2-7 provide the parts outside the CDR3, is NAGVMQNPRHLVRRRGQEARLRCSPMKGHSHVYWYRQLPEEGLKFMVYLQKENIIDESGMPKERFSAEFPKEGPSILRIQQVVRGDSAAYFCASSPPGGGADEQYFGPGTRLTVT.

This sequence joins TRBV7-9 and TRBJ1-4; 11 nucleotides agree with TRBD1. V shed 5 bases and J 8 bases; nucleotides not matched to a gene: 4. The CDR3 consists of 14 residues. Germline loops: CDR1 SEHNR, CDR2 FQNEAQ (reference sequence). The CDR3 loop reads CASSPGQGAEKLFF. The CDR3 DNA sequence: TGTGCCAGCAGCCCCGGACAGGGGGCGGAAAAACTGTTTTTT. Using reference TRBV7-9 and TRBJ1-4 for the parts outside the CDR3, the full variable domain is DTGVSQNPRHKITKRGQNVTFRCDPISEHNRLYWYRQTLGQGPEFLTYFQNEAQLEKSRLLSDRFSAERPKGSFSTLEIQRTEQGDSAMYLCASSPGQGAEKLFFGSGTQLSVL.

The chain combines TRBV10-3 with TRBJ1-5; 9 bases fit TRBD1. After removal of 4 bases from V and 2 bases from J, the junction contained 0 bases not matched to a gene. This CDR3 has 14 residues. The V gene's germline CDR1 is ENHRY and CDR2 SYGVKD. The CDR3 DNA reads as TGTGCCATCAGTGGACAGGGGGGCAATCAGCCCCAGCATTTT. It yields the protein CAISGQGGNQPQHF.

The chain is built from TRBV11-2 and TRBJ1-2; D call uncertain. This CDR3 region has 12 residues. The V and J ends lost 7 bases and 13 bases respectively, with 19 bases between them. Germline CDR1 reads SGHAT; CDR2 reads FQNNGV. The CDR3 sequence: CASIVGLEGVTF. The DNA for the CDR3 is TGTGCCAGCATTGTAGGGTTGGAGGGTGTCACCTTC.

This chain links TRBV30 with TRBJ2-3; the match to TRBD2 covers 15 bases. Trimming cost V 3 bases and J 4 bases; bases outside gene matches: 2. Germline assignment: CDR1 GTSNPN and CDR2 SVGIG (reference sequence). The CDR3 length is 15 residues. For the CDR3, the DNA is TGTGCCTGGAGCGGACTAGCGGGAGGGGCAGATACGCAGTATTTT. Residues: CAWSGLAGGADTQYF.

The J gene is TRBJ1-1, the V gene TRBV11-2, with 7 bases identical to TRBD1. Germline CDR1 reads SGHAT; CDR2 reads FQNNGV. This CDR3 has 12 amino acids. V trimming: 10 bases; J trimming: 4 bases; junction bases outside the gene matches: 6. Written as DNA, the CDR3 is TGTGCCACCGCGACAGGGTCCACTGAAGCTTTCTTT. It codes for CATATGSTEAFF.

The CDR3 bases are TGTGCCAGCAGTGCGTCCGGGGTCGGTGAGCAGTTCTTC. Its translation is CASSASGVGEQFF. The J gene is TRBJ2-1, the V gene TRBV6-6, with D perhaps TRBD2 (5 bases). Looked up from germline, CDR1 is MNHNY and CDR2 is SVGAGI (reference sequence). V lost 5 bases, J lost 9 bases, and 14 bases lay in between. This CDR3 is 13 amino acids long.

This chain uses TRBV30 with TRBJ1-1; the D gene is possibly TRBD1 (5 bases). Trimming stripped 4 bases from V and 5 bases from J, with 11 bases between. This CDR3 has 12 residues. Per germline, CDR1 GTSNPN and CDR2 SVGIG (reference sequence). The CDR3 region has the DNA TGTGCCTGGACAGGGTTAGGGACTGAAGCTTTCTTT. It is translated as CAWTGLGTEAFF.

This sequence joins TRBV6-6 and TRBJ2-2; tentatively, D is TRBD2 (6 bases). Germline V gene data show CDR1 as MNHNY and CDR2 as SVGAGI (reference sequence). CDR3 length equals 14 residues. Trimming stripped 3 bases from V and 5 bases from J, with 10 bases between. The DNA of the CDR3 is TGTGCCAGCAGTTATTCGGGAGAAACCGGGGAGCTGTTTTTT. It codes for CASSYSGETGELFF.

This clone occurred once. The chain uses TRBV9 and TRBJ2-5; 8 nucleotides line up with TRBD2. Germline V gives CDR1 SGDLS, CDR2 YYNGEE. This CDR3 contains 16 residues. V was pared by 0 bases and J by 4 bases, with 8 bases of the junction left unmatched. CDR3 in amino acids: CASSVGSRGRPETQYF. The DNA for the CDR3 is TGTGCCAGCAGCGTAGGGTCCCGCGGGAGGCCAGAGACCCAGTACTTC. Looking up the rest from reference TRBV9 and TRBJ2-5 gives the full variable domain: DSGVTQTPKHLITATGQRVTLRCSPRSGDLSVYWYQQSLDQGLQFLIQYYNGEERAKGNILERFSAQQFPDLHSELNLSSLELGDSALYFCASSVGSRGRPETQYFGPGTRLLVL.

This CDR3 is CASSLYTQGAGEQYF. DNA for the CDR3: TGTGCCAGCAGCTTATATACCCAGGGGGCTGGCGAGCAGTACTTC. The J gene is TRBJ2-7, the V gene TRBV7-8; 8 bases agree with TRBD1. Germline-derived CDR1 and CDR2 are SGHVS and FQNEAQ. The CDR3 has 15 amino acids. J gave up 6 bases and V 2 bases, and 9 bases lay outside the gene matches.

The chain is built from TRBV30 and TRBJ2-7; TRBD1 aligns across 8 bases. V dropped 2 bases and J dropped 2; count of bases not matched to a gene: 8. This CDR3 has 15 residues. Germline-derived CDR1 and CDR2 are GTSNPN and SVGIG (reference sequence). CDR3 sequence reads: CAWSPGQGLAYEQYF. CDR3 nucleotide sequence: TGTGCCTGGAGTCCCGGACAGGGTCTCGCCTACGAGCAGTACTTC. Full variable domain (missing parts from reference TRBV30 and TRBJ2-7): SQTIHQWPATLVQPVGSPLSLECTVEGTSNPNLYWYRQAAGRGLQLLFYSVGIGQISSEVPQNLSASRPQDRQFILSSKKLLLSDSGFYLCAWSPGQGLAYEQYFGPGTRLTVT.

The chain is built from TRBV6-6 and TRBJ2-5; TRBD1 matches 10 bases. Per the germline V gene, CDR1 is MNHNY and CDR2 is SVGAGI (reference sequence). V lost 6 bases and J lost 4; bases outside the gene matches: 5. This CDR3 is 14 amino acids long. CDR3 amino acids: CASSGQGGGETQYF. CDR3 bases: TGTGCCAGCAGCGGACAGGGGGGAGGAGAGACCCAGTACTTC.

This sequence joins TRBV30 and TRBJ2-7; D gene ambiguous. Deletions cut 2 bases from V and 0 bases from J, with 5 bases between. Germline-derived CDR1 and CDR2 are GTSNPN and SVGIG (reference sequence). This CDR3 has 12 amino acids. The CDR3 DNA is TGTGCCTGGAGTCGCAGCTCCTACGAGCAGTACTTC. This translates into CAWSRSSYEQYF.